This T cell receptor beta chain was sequenced for a study of T cells in Graves' hyperthyroidism and ophthalmopathy (dated by TCRdb to about 2019). Regarding the complete study: Peripheral blood was collected at initial diagnosis, before any treatment. Prospective prediction of ophthalmopathy was tested in an independent validation cohort consisting of about 20 hyperthyroidism patients and some 15 patients who later progressed to ophthalmopathy. For training and testing, the 95 to 100 patients in the discovery cohort were randomly divided in a 7:3 ratio. Following sampling, methimazole starting at 30 mg daily was given to hyperthyroidism patients, and high-dose intravenous methylprednisolone was given to ophthalmopathy patients. TCR V-J signatures able to tell the groups apart were searched for in a discovery cohort of about a hundred patients, of whom over 40 had Graves' ophthalmopathy and more than 55 had stable Graves' hyperthyroidism. The paper reports TCR Vbeta CDR3 sequencing of approximately 130 peripheral blood samples: some 41 ophthalmopathy, around 80 hyperthyroidism and about 17 progressor patients. In roughly six Graves' hyperthyroidism patients, the study also compared T-cell repertoires from thyroid tissue with T-cell repertoires from blood.

Sequences SEHNR (CDR1) and FQNEAQ (CDR2) are obtained from the germline V gene (reference sequence). The CDR3 has 10 amino acids, counting the end cysteine and phenylalanine. Just CDR3 DNA is preserved here, 30 bases in frame from base 1. V is clipped by 3 bases and J by 7 bases, and the sequence between their germline boundaries is 1 base long. Graves' hyperthyroidism was defined as stable when no progression to ophthalmopathy occurred over 18 months of follow-up. Hyperthyroidism patients were aged 18 to 65 years and newly diagnosed, with disease duration of less than 2 months. The study excluded patients with uncontrolled infections, other autoimmune diseases, pregnancy or lactation. Diagnoses relied on clinical symptoms, serum thyroxine and TRAb, thyroid ultrasound and orbital computed tomography. PBMCs were separated from approximately 10 ml of fresh peripheral blood using Ficoll-Paque density gradient centrifugation. Total RNA was extracted with Trizol reagent, and quality was checked on an Agilent 2100 Bioanalyzer.

Amplification of TCR beta CDR3 regions was carried out from RNA transcripts. The first round of RT-PCR for the TCR CDR3 was performed with the HTBI primer set and the Qiagen OneStep RT-PCR kit. Libraries were constructed in a second round of multiplex PCR, after which size selection and purification were performed. Paired-end sequencing of the libraries was performed with 100 bp reads on an Illumina HiSeq2000. In the paper's pipeline: SOAPnuke was used to process the raw data, removing reads that contained adapters or uncalled bases, had a mean Phred below 15, or lacked an exact match to the constant primer or identifier. High-quality paired reads were merged with COPE v1.2.5, and unique nucleotide sequences were defined as clonotypes. Clonotypes were aligned to IMGT TRBV, TRBD and TRBJ reference segments using MiTCR v1.1. The analysis was restricted to V-J combinations with a frequency above 0.0001, which together covered about 99% of the repertoires. A TCS score was defined as the ratio between F50 (clonal expansion) and ExV (chaos), using BLOSUM62-based TCRdist between CDR3 peptides within each V-J. Welch's t-statistics and random forest reduced around 510 V-J features to roughly 13, which were used in a naive Bayes classifier (R e1071). Clones were called with MiXCR by TCRdb after fastp trimmed the public reads at Q25, and only in-frame beta chains were retained. For every CDR3 protein sequence, its rows merge into one entry that carries the most common genes and DNA. It is TCRdb's table, rather than the study itself, that gives the V and J calls and clone size. Here the sample has approximately 400,000 distinct CDR3 sequences; around 14% occur a single time. The ten largest clones represent 13% to 15% of the sample.

Summary of the overall study and its limitations: A 13 V-J signature model separated ophthalmopathy from stable hyperthyroidism, with 87.88% sensitivity and roughly 82% specificity in cross-validation and 80%/75% in testing. In validation, progression to ophthalmopathy was predicted by the model with 70.59% sensitivity and around 76% specificity, a median of around 5.9 months before onset. Sample size was not statistically predetermined, and blinding of investigators to group allocation was not performed. Blood samples also contained most of the expanded thyroid clonotypes (frequency above 0.001), which suggests that blood repertoires may reflect thyroid immune responses.

Points on this clonotype: Its cognate antigen has yet to be identified. Base qualities are not at hand, and no much larger clone is one base apart.

The source of this sequence is a woman aged 18-35 years with Graves' hyperthyroidism. The rearranged segments are TRBV7-9 and TRBJ2-1, with no D gene named confidently. What was sequenced was blood. For the CDR3, the sequence is CASSFNEQFF. The DNA sequence follows: TGTGCCAGCAGCTTTAATGAGCAGTTCTTC. Full variable domain (CDR3 extended with the reference TRBV7-9 and TRBJ2-1 proteins): DTGVSQNPRHKITKRGQNVTFRCDPISEHNRLYWYRQTLGQGPEFLTYFQNEAQLEKSRLLSDRFSAERPKGSFSTLEIQRTEQGDSAMYLCASSFNEQFFGPGTRLTVL.